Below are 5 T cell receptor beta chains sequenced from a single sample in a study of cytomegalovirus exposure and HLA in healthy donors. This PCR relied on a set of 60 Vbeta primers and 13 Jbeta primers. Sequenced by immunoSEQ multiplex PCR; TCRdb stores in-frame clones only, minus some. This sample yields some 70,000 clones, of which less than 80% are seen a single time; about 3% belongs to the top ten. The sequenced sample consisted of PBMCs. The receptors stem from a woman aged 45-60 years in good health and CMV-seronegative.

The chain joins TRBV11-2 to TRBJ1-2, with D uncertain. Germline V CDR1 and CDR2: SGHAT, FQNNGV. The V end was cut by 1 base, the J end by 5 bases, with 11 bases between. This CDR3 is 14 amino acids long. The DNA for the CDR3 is TGTGCCAGCAGCTTAGGGGAGCAGGCGTATGGCTACACCTTC. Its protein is CASSLGEQAYGYTF.

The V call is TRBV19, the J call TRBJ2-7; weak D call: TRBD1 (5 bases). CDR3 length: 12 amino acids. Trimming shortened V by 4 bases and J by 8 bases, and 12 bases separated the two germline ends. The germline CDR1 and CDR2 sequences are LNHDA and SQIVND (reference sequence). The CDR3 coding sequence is TGTGCCAGTAGTAAGGACACGGGCCAGCAGTACTTC. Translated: CASSKDTGQQYF.

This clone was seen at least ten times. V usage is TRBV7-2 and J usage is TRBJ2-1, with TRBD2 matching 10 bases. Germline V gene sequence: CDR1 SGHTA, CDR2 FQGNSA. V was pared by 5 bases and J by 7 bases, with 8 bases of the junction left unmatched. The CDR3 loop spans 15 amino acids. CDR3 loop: CASSPSGRASNEQFF. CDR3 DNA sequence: TGTGCCAGCAGCCCGAGCGGGAGGGCTTCGAATGAGCAGTTCTTC.

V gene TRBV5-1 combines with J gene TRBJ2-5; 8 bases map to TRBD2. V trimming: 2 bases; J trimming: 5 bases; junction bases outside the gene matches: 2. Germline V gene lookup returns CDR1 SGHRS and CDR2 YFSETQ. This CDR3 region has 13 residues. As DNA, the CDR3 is TGCGCCAGCAGCTTAGGACTAGCCGAGACCCAGTACTTC. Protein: CASSLGLAETQYF.

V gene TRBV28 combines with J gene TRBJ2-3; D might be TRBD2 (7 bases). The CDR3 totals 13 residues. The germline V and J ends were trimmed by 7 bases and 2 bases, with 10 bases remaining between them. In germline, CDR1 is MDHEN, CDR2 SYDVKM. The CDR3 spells CASNGGHTDTQYF. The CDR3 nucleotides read TGTGCCAGCAACGGGGGGCACACAGATACGCAGTATTTT.